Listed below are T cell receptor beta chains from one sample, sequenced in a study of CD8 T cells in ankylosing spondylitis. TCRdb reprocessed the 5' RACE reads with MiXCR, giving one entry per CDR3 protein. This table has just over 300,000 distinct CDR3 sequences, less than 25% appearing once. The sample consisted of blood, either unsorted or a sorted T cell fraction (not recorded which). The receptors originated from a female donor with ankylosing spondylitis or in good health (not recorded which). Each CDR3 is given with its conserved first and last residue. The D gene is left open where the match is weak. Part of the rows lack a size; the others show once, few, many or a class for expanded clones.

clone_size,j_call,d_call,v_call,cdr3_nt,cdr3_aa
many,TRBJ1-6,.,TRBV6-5,TGTGCCAGCAGTTACCAAGGTTCACCCCTCCACTTT,CASSYQGSPLHF
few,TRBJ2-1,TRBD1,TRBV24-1,TGTGCCACCAGTGACGGGACAGGTCGTGGGAGTGAGCAGTTCTTC,CATSDGTGRGSEQFF
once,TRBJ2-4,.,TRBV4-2,TGTGCCAGCAGCCAAGAAGGAGCCAGGGAGGACATTCAGTACTTC,CASSQEGAREDIQYF
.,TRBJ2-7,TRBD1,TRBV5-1,TGCGCCAGCAGCTTGAGGGACAGCCCTCTGAGGATCGAGCAGTACTTC,CASSLRDSPLRIEQYF
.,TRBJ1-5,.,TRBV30,TGTGCCTGGAGTGGTGGGCGCAATCAGCCCCAGCATTTT,CAWSGGRNQPQHF
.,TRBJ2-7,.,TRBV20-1,TGCAGTGCTAGAGATCGAGGTCCGCGGAAGGCCGAGCAGTACTTC,CSARDRGPRKAEQYF
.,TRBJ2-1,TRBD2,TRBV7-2,TGTGCCAGCAGCTTAGCGCGAGTGAAGGCGGGAGGGAATAGATACAATGAGCAGTTCTTC,CASSLARVKAGGNRYNEQFF
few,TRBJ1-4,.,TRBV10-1,TGCGCCACCCCTGTTGGAGGAGGGACTGAAAAACTGTTTTTT,CATPVGGGTEKLFF
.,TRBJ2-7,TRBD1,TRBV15,TGTGCCACCAGCAAAGGAGGGGGGACAGGGGTCTCCGAGCAGTACTTC,CATSKGGGTGVSEQYF
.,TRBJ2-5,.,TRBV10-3,TGTGCCATCAGTGAGTCGTGGGAGACCCAGTACTTC,CAISESWETQYF
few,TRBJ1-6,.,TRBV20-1,TGCAGTGCTAGGTTGCCGGGCTCCTATAATTCACCCCTCCACTTT,CSARLPGSYNSPLHF
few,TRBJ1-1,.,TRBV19,TGTGCCAGTAGTATTCCCGGCACTGAAGCTTTCTTT,CASSIPGTEAFF
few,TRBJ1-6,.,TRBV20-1,TGCAGTGCTAGAGCGCAGCCACTCAATTCACCCCTCCACTTT,CSARAQPLNSPLHF
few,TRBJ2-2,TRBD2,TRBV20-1,TGCAGTGCTAGAGGTCGGGGTATAGCGGGACTAGCGGGAGCCGGGGAGCTGTTTTTT,CSARGRGIAGLAGAGELFF
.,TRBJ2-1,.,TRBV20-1,TGCAGTGCTACTACAGGGAAAGGCGGCGGGAGCCTGAACAATGAGCAGTTCTTC,CSATTGKGGGSLNNEQFF
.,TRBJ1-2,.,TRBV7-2,TGTGCCAGCAGCCCAGACACAAAAGATTATGGCTACACCTTC,CASSPDTKDYGYTF
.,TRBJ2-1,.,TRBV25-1,TGTGCCACCGGAGGATCGGAAGGCATCAACAATGAGCAGTTCTTC,CATGGSEGINNEQFF
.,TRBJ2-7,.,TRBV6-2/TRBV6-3,TGTGCCAGCAGTTACTCACCGGTCGGTTCGTCCTACGAGCAGTACTTC,CASSYSPVGSSYEQYF
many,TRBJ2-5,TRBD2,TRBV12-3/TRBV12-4,TGTGCCAGCAGCGGGAGCGGGACTGTCAGGGAGACCCAGTACTTC,CASSGSGTVRETQYF
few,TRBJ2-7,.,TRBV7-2,TGTGCCAGCAGCACGATGGTCGAGCAGTACTTC,CASSTMVEQYF
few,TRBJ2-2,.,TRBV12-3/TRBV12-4,TGTGCCAGCACCCCAAGGGAGCCCTTTACTACTTTCACCGGGGAGCTGTTTTTT,CASTPREPFTTFTGELFF
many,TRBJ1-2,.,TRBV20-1,TGCAGTGCTTGGTTTGGGACAAACTATGGCTACACCTTC,CSAWFGTNYGYTF
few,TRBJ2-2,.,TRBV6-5,TGTGCCAGCAGTTACTCGGTTACGGTAGCCGGGGAGCTGTTTTTT,CASSYSVTVAGELFF
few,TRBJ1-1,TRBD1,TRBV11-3,TGTGCCAGCAGCTCAGGGGACAGGGTGATGGACACTGAAGCTTTCTTT,CASSSGDRVMDTEAFF
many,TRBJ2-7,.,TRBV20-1,TGCAGTGCTAACCTAGTCCCCTACGAGCAGTACTTC,CSANLVPYEQYF
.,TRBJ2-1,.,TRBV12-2,TGTGCAATAAAGGGGGAGGGCCTGTACAATGAGCAGTTCTTC,CAIKGEGLYNEQFF
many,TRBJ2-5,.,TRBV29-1,TGCAGCGTTGAGCGATCGGAGACCCAGTACTTC,CSVERSETQYF
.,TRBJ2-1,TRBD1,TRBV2,TGTGCCAGCACCACTAGGGACAGGGGTAACGAGCAGTTCTTC,CASTTRDRGNEQFF
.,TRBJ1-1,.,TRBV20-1,TGCAGTGCTAAATCTGTACAGGCCTCCATGAACACTGAAGCTTTCTTT,CSAKSVQASMNTEAFF
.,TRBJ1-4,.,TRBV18,TGTGCCAGCTCACCTCAGATGCGCACAACTAATGAAAAACTGTTTTTT,CASSPQMRTTNEKLFF
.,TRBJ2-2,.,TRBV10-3,TGTGCCATCAGTGCCCTAGGGGGCGGGGAGCTGTTTTTT,CAISALGGGELFF
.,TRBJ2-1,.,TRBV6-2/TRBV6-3,TGTGCCAGCAGTAAGCGAGCCAATGAGCAGTTCTTC,CASSKRANEQFF
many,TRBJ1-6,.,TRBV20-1,TGCAGTGCTAGTGTGGATTCCTCTAATTCACCCCTCCACTTT,CSASVDSSNSPLHF
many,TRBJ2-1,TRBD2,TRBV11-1,TGTGCCAGCAGCCCAGGACTAGCGGGAAATGAGCAGTTCTTC,CASSPGLAGNEQFF
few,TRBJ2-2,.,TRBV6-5,TGTGCCAGCAGTTACTCGATGGACACCGGGGAGCTGTTTTTT,CASSYSMDTGELFF
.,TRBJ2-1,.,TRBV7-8,TGTGCCAGCAGCCCCAGTCGAGTTCGGCCCAATGAGCAGTTCTTC,CASSPSRVRPNEQFF
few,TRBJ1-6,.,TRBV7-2,TGTGCCAGCAGCTTAGCCGGGATTTCACCCCTCCACTTT,CASSLAGISPLHF
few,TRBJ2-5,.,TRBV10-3,TGTGCCACCGGACTTTCAGAGACCCAGTACTTC,CATGLSETQYF
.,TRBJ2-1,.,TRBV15,TGTGCCACCAGCACAAGGACTGGCCGCTACAATGAGCAGTTCTTC,CATSTRTGRYNEQFF
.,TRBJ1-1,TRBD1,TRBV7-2,TGTGCCAGCAGCCGCTGGGACAGGGGGACTAACACTGAAGCTTTCTTT,CASSRWDRGTNTEAFF
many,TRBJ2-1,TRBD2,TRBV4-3,TGCGCCAGCAGCCCAGGGGCTAGCGGGAGGGCCAATGAGCAGTTCTTC,CASSPGASGRANEQFF
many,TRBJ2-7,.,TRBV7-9,TGTGCCAGCAGCTTAACGGGAACCTACGAGCAGTACTTC,CASSLTGTYEQYF
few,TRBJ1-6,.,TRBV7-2,TGTGCCAGCAGCTTAGCGAGCAGACTCGGATCACCCCTCCACTTT,CASSLASRLGSPLHF
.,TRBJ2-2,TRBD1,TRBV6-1,TGTGCCAGCAGCCACCCCCCAGGGGGTGAGAACACCGGGGAGCTGTTTTTT,CASSHPPGGENTGELFF
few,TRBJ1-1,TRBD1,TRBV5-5,TGTGCCAGCAGCTTGGCGCAGGGGGCAGGGACTGAAGCTTTCTTT,CASSLAQGAGTEAFF
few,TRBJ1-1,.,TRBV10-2,TGCGCCAGCAGTGGTGCACCGATGGGGACTGAAGCTTTCTTT,CASSGAPMGTEAFF
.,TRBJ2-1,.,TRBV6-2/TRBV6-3,TGTGCCAGCAGTTACTCGAAAGCAGGCTCTAGCTCCTACAATGAGCAGTTCTTC,CASSYSKAGSSSYNEQFF
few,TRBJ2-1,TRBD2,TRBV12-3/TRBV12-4,TGTGCCAGCAACAAAGCGGGAAGCTCCTACAATGAGCAGTTCTTC,CASNKAGSSYNEQFF
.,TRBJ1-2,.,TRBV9,TGTGCCAGCAGCGTAGCACAGGCAACCCATGGCTACACCTTC,CASSVAQATHGYTF
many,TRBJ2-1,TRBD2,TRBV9,TGTGCCAGCAGCGTCATAGCGGGTGGTGAGCAGTTCTTC,CASSVIAGGEQFF
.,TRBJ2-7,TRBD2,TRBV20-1,TGCAGTGCTAGAGATGGGCGGGAGCGAAACTACGAGCAGTACTTC,CSARDGRERNYEQYF
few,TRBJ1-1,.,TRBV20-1,TGCAGTGCTGGCAGCCAGGAGAGGCGTACTGAAGCTTTCTTT,CSAGSQERRTEAFF
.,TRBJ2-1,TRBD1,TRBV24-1,TGTGCCACCAGTGATTCCCCGGGACAGGGGCTCAATGAGCAGTTCTTC,CATSDSPGQGLNEQFF
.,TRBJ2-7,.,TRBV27,TGTGCCAGCAGTTTAACAGCTTCGCGCCTCTACGAGCAGTACTTC,CASSLTASRLYEQYF
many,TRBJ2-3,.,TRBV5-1,TGCGCCAGCAGCTTTAAGGGGTCGGATACGCAGTATTTT,CASSFKGSDTQYF